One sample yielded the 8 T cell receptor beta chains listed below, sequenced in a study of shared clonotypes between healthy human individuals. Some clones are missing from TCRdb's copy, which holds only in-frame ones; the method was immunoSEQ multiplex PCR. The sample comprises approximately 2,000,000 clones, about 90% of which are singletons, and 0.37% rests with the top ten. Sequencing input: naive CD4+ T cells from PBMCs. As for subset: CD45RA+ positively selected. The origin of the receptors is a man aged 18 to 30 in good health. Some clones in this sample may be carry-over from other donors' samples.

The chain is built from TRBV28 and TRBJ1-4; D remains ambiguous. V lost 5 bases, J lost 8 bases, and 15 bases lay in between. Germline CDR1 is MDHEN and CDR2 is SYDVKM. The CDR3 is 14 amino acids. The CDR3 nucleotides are TGTGCCAGCAGTCCGCAATTGGGATCGGAAAAACTGTTTTTT. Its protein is CASSPQLGSEKLFF. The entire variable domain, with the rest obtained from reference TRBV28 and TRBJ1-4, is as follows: DVKVTQSSRYLVKRTGEKVFLECVQDMDHENMFWYRQDPGLGLRLIYFSYDVKMKEKGDIPEGYSVSREKKERFSLILESASTNQTSMYLCASSPQLGSEKLFFGSGTQLSVL.

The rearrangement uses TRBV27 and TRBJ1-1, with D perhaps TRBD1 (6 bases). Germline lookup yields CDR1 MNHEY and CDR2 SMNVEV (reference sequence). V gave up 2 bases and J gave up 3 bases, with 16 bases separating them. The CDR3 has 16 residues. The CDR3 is CASSLVSGGQDTEAFF. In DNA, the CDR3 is TGTGCCAGCAGTTTAGTATCGGGGGGGCAAGACACTGAAGCTTTCTTT.

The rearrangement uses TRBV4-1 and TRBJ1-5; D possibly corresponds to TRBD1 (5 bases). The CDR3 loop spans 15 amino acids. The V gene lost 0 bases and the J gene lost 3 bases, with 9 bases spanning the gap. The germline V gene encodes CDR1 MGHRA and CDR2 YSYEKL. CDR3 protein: CASSQDPRVNQPQHF. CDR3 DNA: TGCGCCAGCAGCCAAGATCCCAGGGTCAATCAGCCCCAGCATTTT.

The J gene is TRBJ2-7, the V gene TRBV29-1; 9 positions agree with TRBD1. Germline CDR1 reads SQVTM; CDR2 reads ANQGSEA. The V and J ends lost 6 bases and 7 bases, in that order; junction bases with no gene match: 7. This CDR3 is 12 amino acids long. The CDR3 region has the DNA TGCAGCGTGGCACTAGGACAGGGGGAGCAGTACTTC. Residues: CSVALGQGEQYF.

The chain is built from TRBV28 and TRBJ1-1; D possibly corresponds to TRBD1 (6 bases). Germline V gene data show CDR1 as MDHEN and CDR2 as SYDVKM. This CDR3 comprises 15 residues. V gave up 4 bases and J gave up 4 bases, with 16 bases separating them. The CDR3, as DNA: TGTGCCAGCAGTTCCCCGGGGGGGCATGGCACTGAAGCTTTCTTT. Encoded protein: CASSSPGGHGTEAFF.

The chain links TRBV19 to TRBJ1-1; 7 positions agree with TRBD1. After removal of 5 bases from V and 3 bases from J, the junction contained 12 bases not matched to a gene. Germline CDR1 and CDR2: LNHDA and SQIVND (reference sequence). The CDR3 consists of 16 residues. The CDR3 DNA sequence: TGTGCCAGTAGTCCACAACCGGGACAGATTCACACTGAAGCTTTCTTT. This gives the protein CASSPQPGQIHTEAFF.

This CDR3 is CASSNPHSRVGQYF. Here the CDR3 DNA reads TGTGCCAGCAGCAATCCCCATAGTCGTGTAGGGCAGTACTTC. The chain joins TRBV21-1 to TRBJ2-7. TRBV21-1 is flagged as a pseudogene. The CDR3 runs to 14 residues.

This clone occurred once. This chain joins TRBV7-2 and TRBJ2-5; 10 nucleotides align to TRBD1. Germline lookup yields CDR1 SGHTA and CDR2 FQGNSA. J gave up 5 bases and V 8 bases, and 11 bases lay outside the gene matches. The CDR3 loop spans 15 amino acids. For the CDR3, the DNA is TGTGCCAGCGACAGGGGGCCTAACCTCGATGAGACCCAGTACTTC. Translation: CASDRGPNLDETQYF.